These 18 T cell receptor beta chains were all obtained from the same sample, sequenced in a study of cytomegalovirus exposure and HLA in healthy donors. Primers for the PCR totalled 60 Vbeta and 13 Jbeta. TCRdb's table, derived via immunoSEQ multiplex PCR, lists solely in-frame clones and lacks some. The table has more than 80,000 clones, around 80% seen once; the top ten hold 5% to 7.5%. Input material: PBMCs. These receptors all come from a woman aged 45 to 65 in good health and CMV-seropositive.

The V call is TRBV7-9, the J call TRBJ2-1, with TRBD2 matching over 14 bases. This CDR3 contains 19 residues. V lost 7 bases and J lost 2; bases outside the gene matches: 13. The germline CDR1 and CDR2 sequences are SEHNR and FQNEAQ (reference sequence). This CDR3 is CASTLGLAGALHPYNEQFF. The CDR3, as DNA: TGTGCCAGCACCCTGGGACTAGCGGGGGCCCTCCATCCCTACAATGAGCAGTTCTTC.

This rearrangement joins TRBV7-3 to TRBJ2-7, with 7 bases aligning to TRBD1. This CDR3 region has 14 residues. Looked up from germline, CDR1 is SGHTA and CDR2 is FQGTGA. V gave up 2 bases and J gave up 9 bases; unmatched junction bases: 10. The CDR3 is CASSLDGRPGGQYF. CDR3 bases: TGTGCCAGCAGCTTAGATGGACGGCCAGGGGGGCAGTACTTC. Filled out from reference TRBV7-3 and TRBJ2-7, the complete variable domain reads GAGVSQTPSNKVTEKGKYVELRCDPISGHTALYWYRQSLGQGPEFLIYFQGTGAADDSGLPNDRFFAVRPEGSVSTLKIQRTERGDSAVYLCASSLDGRPGGQYFGPGTRLTVT.

The gene calls are TRBV30 and TRBJ2-7; perhaps TRBD2 as D (5 bases). Looked up from germline, CDR1 is GTSNPN and CDR2 is SVGIG (reference sequence). Trimming pared 2 bases from V and 1 base from J, leaving 18 bases between. The CDR3 runs to 16 residues. The CDR3 loop is CAWSSLDGELSYEQYF. Written as DNA, the CDR3 is TGTGCCTGGAGTTCGCTGGACGGGGAGCTTTCCTACGAGCAGTACTTC.

The V call is TRBV27, the J call TRBJ1-5; 7 nucleotides agree with TRBD1. Germline V gene data show CDR1 as MNHEY and CDR2 as SMNVEV (reference sequence). The CDR3 spans 16 residues. V shed 5 bases and J 0 bases; nucleotides not matched to a gene: 7. The CDR3 loop is CASSTNRGYSNQPQHF. The CDR3 DNA follows: TGTGCCAGCAGTACAAACAGGGGCTATAGCAATCAGCCCCAGCATTTT.

The V and J genes are TRBV27 and TRBJ2-7; 7 bases map to TRBD1. CDR1 and CDR2 (germline): MNHEY, SMNVEV (reference sequence). This CDR3 comprises 14 residues. The junction had 2 bases not matched to a gene; V was cut back by 3 bases and J by 0 bases. The CDR3 DNA is TGTGCCAGCAGTTTGACAGGGAACTCCTACGAGCAGTACTTC. It translates to CASSLTGNSYEQYF.

This sequence joins TRBV19 and TRBJ2-2, with D possibly TRBD1 on 6 matching bases. Germline V gene lookup returns CDR1 LNHDA and CDR2 SQIVND (reference sequence). The V end was cut by 5 bases, the J end by 1 base, with 17 bases between. The length of the CDR3 is 17 residues. The CDR3 DNA reads TGTGCCAGTAGTCCAGGACCGGGACAAGGGAACACCGGGGAGCTGTTTTTT. It encodes CASSPGPGQGNTGELFF.

The rearrangement links TRBV13 to TRBJ1-4, with D unresolved. Germline V gene lookup returns CDR1 PRHDT and CDR2 FYEKMQ (reference sequence). V was trimmed by 2 bases and J by 8 bases, leaving 27 bases between them. The length of the CDR3 is 19 residues. CDR3 DNA sequence: TGTGCCAGCAGCTTAAGTTCTTCCCTCTGGCTCCCGGCGGGGGAAAAACTGTTTTTT. Its translation is CASSLSSSLWLPAGEKLFF.

The gene calls are TRBV6-5 and TRBJ2-7, with D possibly being TRBD1 (5 bases). V was clipped by 10 bases and J by 1 base, with 17 bases between them. The V gene's germline CDR1 is MNHEY and CDR2 SVGAGI. CDR3 length equals 14 residues. As DNA, the CDR3 is TGTGCCACATCCACAGGCCGTCTATCCTACGAGCAGTACTTC. Translation gives CATSTGRLSYEQYF.

The V call is TRBV5-5, the J call TRBJ1-3, with no clear D. The CDR3 sequence is 16 residues long. Trimming stripped 1 base from V and 8 bases from J, with 19 bases between. The germline V gene has CDR1 SGHKS and CDR2 YYEKEE (reference sequence). CDR3 in amino acids: CASSLLRPWAGDTIYF. The CDR3 DNA is TGTGCCAGCAGCTTGCTGAGACCTTGGGCGGGTGACACCATATATTTT.

This rearrangement joins TRBV7-7 to TRBJ2-1; TRBD2 matches 10 bases. Germline V lookup: CDR1 SSHAT, CDR2 FNYEAQ (reference sequence). This CDR3 has 14 amino acids. Unmatched junction bases numbered 6, after V lost 2 bases and J lost 11 bases. The CDR3 reads CASSLSSGGAKQFF. The CDR3, as DNA: TGTGCCAGCAGCTTAAGCAGCGGGGGGGCCAAGCAGTTCTTC.

The chain joins TRBV7-2 to TRBJ1-5; D is undetermined. Germline V gene sequence: CDR1 SGHTA, CDR2 FQGNSA. V was cut by 5 bases and J by 1 base, with 9 bases left in between. CDR3 length equals 14 residues. The CDR3 DNA sequence: TGTGCCAGCAGCCCTTCGAGGAGCAATCAGCCCCAGCATTTT. Residues: CASSPSRSNQPQHF.

The J gene is TRBJ1-1, the V gene TRBV7-2; D may be TRBD1 (5 bases). The germline gives CDR1 SGHTA, CDR2 FQGNSA. The V end lost 5 bases, the J end lost 2 bases, and 12 bases lay between the germline ends. The CDR3 has 14 residues. The CDR3 sequence: CASSRQHSNTEAFF. In DNA, the CDR3 is TGTGCCAGCAGCCGACAGCATTCAAACACTGAAGCTTTCTTT.

This clone was seen a single time. CDR3 nucleotides: TGTGCCAGCACCCCCAACTTAGCGGGGGGGAAAGAGACCCAGTACTTC. This translates into CASTPNLAGGKETQYF. The V gene is TRBV6-6, the J gene TRBJ2-5; 11 nucleotides match TRBD2. The J segment lost 3 bases and the V segment lost 7 bases, leaving 10 bases of the junction unmatched. The germline V gene encodes CDR1 MNHNY and CDR2 SVGAGI (reference sequence). The CDR3 runs to 16 residues.

This chain joins TRBV7-2 and TRBJ2-7, with TRBD1 matching over 7 bases. The tail of the sequence fits TRBJ2-1 better, so the J call may be wrong. This CDR3 is 19 amino acids long. CDR1 is SGHTA, CDR2 FQGNSA, per germline. The CDR3 DNA reads as TGTGCCAGCAGCCCCCGAACCACCGGGGACAGAAGTACTTACAATGAGCAGTTCTTC. Translating it yields CASSPRTTGDRSTYNEQFF.

This clone was counted a few times. The chain uses TRBV4-3 and TRBJ1-6, with D perhaps TRBD1 (6 bases). Germline loops: CDR1 LGHNA, CDR2 YSLEER. The CDR3 is 15 residues long. Trimming stripped 0 bases from V and 10 bases from J, with 13 bases between. The CDR3 sequence: CASSQDPRGYSPLHF. CDR3 sequence (DNA): TGCGCCAGCAGCCAAGATCCCAGGGGCTACTCACCCCTCCACTTT.

This chain links TRBV4-3 with TRBJ1-1; D unclear. The CDR3 contains 14 residues. Germline V gene lookup returns CDR1 LGHNA and CDR2 YSLEER. Trimming left V 4 bases short and J 11 bases short, with 20 bases between. CDR3 sequence reads: CASSLDWSDPGAFF. CDR3 coding DNA: TGCGCCAGCAGCCTCGATTGGTCAGATCCGGGGGCTTTCTTT.

This sequence joins TRBV18 and TRBJ2-2; TRBD2 might be the D (5 bases). V lost 3 bases, J lost 7 bases, and 6 bases lay in between. Germline V gene lookup returns CDR1 KGHSH and CDR2 LQKENI. The CDR3 is 12 amino acids. In DNA form, the CDR3 reads TGTGCCAGCTCACCGGCGGGCGGGGAGCTGTTTTTT. Amino acids: CASSPAGGELFF.

The rearrangement joins TRBV18 to TRBJ2-7, with D perhaps TRBD2 (6 bases). The ends were cut back, 6 bases at V and 2 bases at J, with 11 bases in the middle. CDR1 KGHSH and CDR2 LQKENI come from the germline V gene. This CDR3 has 13 amino acids. CDR3 DNA: TGTGCCAGCTCTCCCGGGAGACCCTACGAGCAGTACTTC. This gives the protein CASSPGRPYEQYF.